The 22 T cell receptor beta chains reported below all come from one sample, sequenced in a study of blood T cells in healthy people across ages (dated by TCRdb to 2014 to 2015). To prepare the library, 5' RACE was applied. TCRdb records Illumina HiSeq 2500 as the sequencer. The second PCR ran for roughly 7 to 12 cycles and used a J-beta primer mix along with a sample-barcoded 5' primer. TCRdb trimmed the raw reads at Q25, called clones with MiXCR and kept productive beta chains. Rows are unified per CDR3 protein, each entry keeping the most common DNA and genes. The sample table contains 1.5 million to 1.8 million distinct CDR3 sequences; only one count was recorded for 35% to 45% of them. Clones ranked in the top ten supply over 3.5% of the sample. Sequencing input: blood. The origin of the receptors is a woman between 18 and 30 years old in good health.

This clonotype showed up just a few times. The gene calls are TRBV7-8 and TRBJ2-7, with 11 positions matching TRBD2. The trim removed 5 bases at V and 3 bases at J, leaving 12 bases unmatched. The CDR3 runs 17 residues. Per the germline V gene, CDR1 is SGHVS and CDR2 is FQNEAQ. Here the CDR3 DNA reads TGTGCCAGCAGCAAAGGGTCTCCCACTAGCGGGGGCTACGAGCAGTACTTC. It translates to CASSKGSPTSGGYEQYF.

This clonotype was seen only a few times. The CDR3: CASSLQYGGQSSNQPQHF. CDR3 bases: TGTGCCAGCAGTTTACAGTATGGGGGGCAAAGTAGCAATCAGCCCCAGCATTTT. The chain couples TRBV12-3 or TRBV12-4 to TRBJ1-5; the D gene is possibly TRBD1 (6 bases). This CDR3 is 18 amino acids long. Trimming stripped 2 bases from V and 0 bases from J, with 17 bases between.

The CDR3 protein is CASSPEGILNTEAFF. DNA of the CDR3: TGTGCCAGCAGCCCCGAGGGTATCTTGAACACTGAAGCTTTCTTT. This chain connects TRBV3-1 to TRBJ1-1; D call uncertain. V lost 4 bases and J lost 0, with 12 bases in between. The germline CDR1 and CDR2 sequences are LGHDT and YNNKEL (reference sequence). CDR3 length: 15 amino acids. Looking up the rest from reference TRBV3-1 and TRBJ1-1 gives the full variable domain: DTAVSQTPKYLVTQMGNDKSIKCEQNLGHDTMYWYKQDSKKFLKIMFSYNNKELIINETVPNRFSPKSPDKAHLNLHINSLELGDSAVYFCASSPEGILNTEAFFGQGTRLTVV.

Comment on this clonotype: With a much larger clone just one base away, this may be a read error. The chain recombines TRBV4-3 with TRBJ2-3; 8 nucleotides match TRBD2. The CDR3 length is 13 residues. CDR1 and CDR2 (germline): LGHNA, YSLEER. The CDR3 region is CTSSSGYADTQYF. CDR3 DNA: TGCACCAGCTCTAGCGGGTACGCAGATACGCAGTATTTT.

The chain combines TRBV19 with TRBJ2-7; 8 bases agree with TRBD2. The V gene end was trimmed by 10 bases and the J gene end by 3 bases; junction bases not matched to a gene: 14. The V gene's germline CDR1 is LNHDA and CDR2 SQIVND (reference sequence). The CDR3 runs 15 residues. CDR3 nucleotide sequence: TGTGCCACTCTCCCTACAGCGGGAGCGGTCTACGAGCAGTACTTC. Protein sequence: CATLPTAGAVYEQYF.

In this sample, this clonotype turned up a few times. The CDR3 protein is CASSLAGGRSTDTQYF. The CDR3 DNA is TGTGCCAGCAGCTTAGCGGGGGGGCGCAGCACAGATACGCAGTATTTT. The V and J genes are TRBV11-2 and TRBJ2-3; 8 bases are a match to TRBD2. CDR1 SGHAT and CDR2 FQNNGV come from the germline V gene. After removal of 1 base from V and 0 bases from J, the junction contained 3 bases not matched to a gene. The CDR3 is 16 amino acids.

The gene calls are TRBV3-1 and TRBJ2-3, with 7 bases identical to TRBD2. V was clipped by 4 bases and J by 6 bases; unmatched bases: 4. CDR3 length: 13 residues. In germline, CDR1 is LGHDT, CDR2 YNNKEL (reference sequence). The CDR3 region is CASSLTSLDTQYF. The CDR3 DNA is TGTGCCAGCAGCCTGACTAGCTTGGATACGCAGTATTTT.

The rearrangement joins TRBV4-1 to TRBJ2-4; 8 nucleotides line up with TRBD1. The J call may be incorrect, as the DNA end agrees better with TRBJ2-7. CDR3 length: 16 residues. Germline V gives CDR1 MGHRA, CDR2 YSYEKL. This CDR3 is CASSQVARGLSYEQYF. CDR3 nucleotides: TGCGCCAGCAGCCAAGTTGCCAGGGGGCTATCCTACGAGCAGTACTTC.

The chain is built from TRBV7-8 and TRBJ2-5, with a weak D call TRBD1 (6 bases). Germline CDR1 SGHVS, CDR2 FQNEAQ. This CDR3 comprises 16 residues. Trimming took 3 bases from V and 1 from J, leaving 15 bases between them. The CDR3 bases are TGTGCCAGCAGCTTGCTCAGGGGCGCGACCCAAGAGACCCAGTACTTC. Translation: CASSLLRGATQETQYF.

This chain joins TRBV7-9 and TRBJ2-4; D is uncertain. V dropped 0 bases and J dropped 1 base, with 13 bases sitting between them. The CDR3 has 17 amino acids. Germline V gene lookup returns CDR1 SEHNR and CDR2 FQNEAQ (reference sequence). The CDR3 protein is CASSLAETLQAKNIQYF. The CDR3 DNA reads as TGTGCCAGCAGCTTAGCGGAGACCCTACAGGCCAAAAACATTCAGTACTTC.

The rearrangement uses TRBV9 and TRBJ2-2, with D uncertain. Looked up from germline, CDR1 is SGDLS and CDR2 is YYNGEE. V was trimmed by 4 bases and J by 4 bases, leaving 17 bases between them. The CDR3 is 16 amino acids. The CDR3 is CASSMTGPQVTGELFF. The CDR3 coding sequence is TGTGCCAGCAGCATGACCGGGCCCCAAGTCACCGGGGAGCTGTTTTTT.

This clonotype was recorded once. The rearrangement uses TRBV4-3 and TRBJ1-1; weak D call: TRBD1 (5 bases). Deletions cut 3 bases from V and 2 bases from J, with 19 bases between. Germline-derived CDR1 and CDR2 are LGHNA and YSLEER. CDR3 length: 17 residues. CDR3 nucleotides: TGCGCCAGCAGCCACGTGATCTTGGGACGGAAAAACACTGAAGCTTTCTTT. This codes for CASSHVILGRKNTEAFF.

The gene calls are TRBV7-2 and TRBJ2-7; maybe TRBD1 (6 bases). Trimming stripped 5 bases from V and 4 bases from J, with 15 bases between. Germline V gene lookup returns CDR1 SGHTA and CDR2 FQGNSA. There are 14 residues in the CDR3. CDR3 DNA sequence: TGTGCCAGCAGCCCTACAGGGTTTTTTTACGAGCAGTACTTC. Protein: CASSPTGFFYEQYF. The full variable domain, its missing parts supplied by reference TRBV7-2 and TRBJ2-7, is GAGVSQSPSNKVTEKGKDVELRCDPISGHTALYWYRQSLGQGLEFLIYFQGNSAPDKSGLPSDRFSAERTGGSVSTLTIQRTQQEDSAVYLCASSPTGFFYEQYFGPGTRLTVT.

Regarding this clonotype: An end of the junction differs from the germline gene, which may be a read error. CDR3 amino acids: CASSLSGDRKLFF. In DNA form, the CDR3 reads TGTGCCAGCAGTCTATCTGGGGACAGAAAACTGTTTTTT. The chain combines TRBV27 with TRBJ1-4; TRBD1 agrees at 7 bases. Per the germline V gene, CDR1 is MNHEY and CDR2 is SMNVEV (reference sequence). The CDR3 sequence is 13 residues long.

This chain connects TRBV28 to TRBJ2-2, with 8 bases identical to TRBD2. This CDR3 is 17 amino acids long. Germline V gene data show CDR1 as MDHEN and CDR2 as SYDVKM. The V segment lost 3 bases and the J segment 4 bases; nucleotides outside the gene matches: 10. DNA of the CDR3: TGTGCCAGCAGTTTGGGGGCAGCGGGGGCGCGCACCGGGGAGCTGTTTTTT. Protein product: CASSLGAAGARTGELFF.

DNA of the CDR3: TGTGCCACCAGCAGAGATCGGACTAGAAATGAGCAGTACTTC. Amino acid sequence: CATSRDRTRNEQYF. The chain couples TRBV15 to TRBJ2-5; 7 bases fit TRBD2. Germline loops: CDR1 LNHNV, CDR2 YYDKDF (reference sequence). Germline trimming cut 0 bases from V and 11 bases from J; bases unmatched to any gene: 9. The CDR3 covers 14 residues.

This clonotype was detected only a few times. The chain couples TRBV20-1 to TRBJ1-5; D uncertain. The CDR3 totals 11 residues. The V end was cut by 3 bases, the J end by 10 bases, with 10 bases between. Germline CDR1 and CDR2: DFQATT and SNEGSKA (reference sequence). The CDR3 region has the DNA TGCAGTGCTAGGCCTTTTAGACCCCAGCATTTT. It specifies CSARPFRPQHF.

This clonotype was seen only a few times. The chain recombines TRBV7-2 with TRBJ2-3, with 12 bases identical to TRBD2. Germline CDR1 is SGHTA and CDR2 is FQGNSA. Trimming at V came to 2 bases and at J to 4 bases, leaving 10 bases not matched to a gene. The CDR3 covers 18 residues. The CDR3 sequence: CASSLTGSLAGGADTQYF. CDR3 DNA: TGTGCCAGCAGCTTAACGGGGTCGCTAGCGGGAGGGGCAGATACGCAGTATTTT.

The rearrangement links TRBV20-1 to TRBJ2-3; 10 nucleotides match TRBD2. This CDR3 spans 13 amino acids. Germline assignment: CDR1 DFQATT and CDR2 SNEGSKA (reference sequence). V was clipped by 6 bases and J by 11 bases; unmatched bases: 11. CDR3 sequence reads: CSATGLAEGLQYF. The CDR3 bases are TGCAGTGCGACCGGACTAGCGGAAGGGTTGCAGTATTTT.

This clonotype was seen a few times. The CDR3: CASSQNTLPTNEKLFF. CDR3 in DNA: TGCGCCAGCAGCCAAAACACCCTACCCACTAATGAAAAACTGTTTTTT. The rearrangement links TRBV4-3 to TRBJ1-4; D unresolved. The ends were cut back, 2 bases at V and 2 bases at J, with 12 bases in the middle. The CDR3 has 16 residues. Per germline, CDR1 LGHNA and CDR2 YSLEER.

This clonotype was seen more than once but under ten times. V and J are TRBV12-3 or TRBV12-4 and TRBJ2-7, with TRBD2 matching 9 bases. This CDR3 region has 16 residues. J was trimmed by 0 bases and V by 2 bases; bases with no gene match: 5. The CDR3 DNA reads TGTGCCAGCAGTTTAACGTCTAGCGGGGCCTCCTACGAGCAGTACTTC. Its protein product is CASSLTSSGASYEQYF.

This clonotype was counted once. The chain is built from TRBV11-2 and TRBJ1-1; 7 nucleotides line up with TRBD1. Germline V gene sequence: CDR1 SGHAT, CDR2 FQNNGV. This CDR3 is built from 16 residues. J lost 0 bases, V lost 6 bases, and 10 bases had no gene match. The CDR3 loop reads CASRPGTATLNTEAFF. The CDR3 DNA follows: TGTGCCAGCAGACCCGGGACAGCCACCCTGAACACTGAAGCTTTCTTT.